The source of this T cell receptor (beta chain) is a study of cytomegalovirus exposure and HLA in healthy donors. With regard to this clone: Its antigen is still unknown.

V dropped 1 base and J dropped 2 bases, with 9 bases sitting between them. CDR3 size: 14 residues. CDR1 is SGHDN, CDR2 FVKESK, per germline. PCR employed 60 Vbeta and 13 Jbeta primers. Produced via immunoSEQ multiplex PCR; TCRdb's table is partial and in-frame only. The data hold more than 150,000 clones, with roughly 80% observed a single time. Study-level results: In a later analysis, the majority of CMV-associated beta chains seemingly showed HLA restriction.

The TCR comes from a girl aged 10-17 years in good health and CMV-seropositive. Input material: PBMCs. This rearrangement joins TRBV14 to TRBJ2-7, with D possibly being TRBD1 (5 bases). This CDR3 is CASSQAAGPYEQYF. DNA of the CDR3: TGTGCCAGCAGCCAAGCGGCAGGGCCCTACGAGCAGTACTTC.